These 5 T cell receptor beta chains were sequenced from one sample in a study of T-cell memory formation after mild COVID-19. TCRdb processed the 5' RACE reads anew with MiXCR; each CDR3 protein has one entry. The repertoire holds a few hundred thousand distinct CDR3 sequences, with around 20% as singletons. Material: PBMCs or a T cell subset sorted from them (not recorded which). Receptors were obtained from an adult woman who had mild COVID-19 (a few samples of this study predate the infection). Cell type and time point are not known.

This sequence joins TRBV4-3 and TRBJ2-7, with no clear D. This CDR3 spans 14 amino acids. Germline-derived CDR1 and CDR2 are LGHNA and YSLEER. V dropped 1 base and J dropped 3 bases, with 10 bases sitting between them. CDR3 loop: CASSQVLGSYEQYF. The DNA for the CDR3 is TGCGCCAGCAGCCAAGTCCTGGGCAGCTACGAGCAGTACTTC.

This sequence joins TRBV29-1 and TRBJ2-7, with 9 bases lining up with TRBD1. Trimming took 5 bases from V and 1 from J; bases not matched to a gene: 9. This CDR3 comprises 15 residues. The germline V gene encodes CDR1 SQVTM and CDR2 ANQGSEA. The CDR3 DNA follows: TGCAGCGTTCGGGGTTCGGGACAGGGTTCCTACGAGCAGTACTTC. The encoded protein is CSVRGSGQGSYEQYF.

This clonotype was seen a few times. The chain links TRBV7-9 to TRBJ2-7, with 12 positions matching TRBD2. CDR3 length equals 13 residues. Germline assignment: CDR1 SEHNR and CDR2 FQNEAQ (reference sequence). The ends lost 8 bases at V and 6 bases at J; junction bases unmatched: 5. CDR3 region: CASGLAGGGEQYF. CDR3 bases: TGTGCCAGCGGCCTAGCGGGAGGGGGCGAGCAGTACTTC.

This clonotype has more than one count but fewer than ten. This sequence joins TRBV12-3 or TRBV12-4 and TRBJ1-2; the D is unclear. The CDR3 is 13 residues long. Trimming took off 3 bases at V and 4 bases at J, with 9 bases between the two ends. The CDR3 region has the DNA TGTGCCAGCAGTTTCTCGGACCTCTATGGCTACACCTTC. This encodes CASSFSDLYGYTF.

V gene TRBV5-5 combines with J gene TRBJ1-1; D gene uncertain. This CDR3 is built from 16 residues. Germline V gene lookup returns CDR1 SGHKS and CDR2 YYEKEE (reference sequence). V dropped 4 bases and J dropped 4 bases, with 20 bases sitting between them. The CDR3, as DNA: TGTGCCAGCAGCGCAACCGACCGGGCGCGTGGCACTGAAGCTTTCTTT. This translates into CASSATDRARGTEAFF.